This entry features one T cell receptor beta chain sequence. The data stem from a study of blood T cell repertoires in COVID-19. Overall study context: Sources were T cells, B-cell-depleted T cells, or PBMCs; the material itself was cDNA or gDNA.

V dropped 4 bases and J dropped 2 bases, with 12 bases sitting between them. The CDR3 covers 15 residues. Germline-derived CDR1 and CDR2 are SGHRS and YFSETQ. Authors' data handling: It was from reference gene primer amplification that nucleated cell counts were estimated. The assay was immunoSEQ multiplex PCR, and TCRdb's table has in-frame clones only and misses some. V and J calls and clone size are given by that table; D and trimming were obtained from the DNA. The sample contains 65,000 to 100,000 clones, under 90% of which appear only once. V usage is TRBV5-1 and J usage is TRBJ2-2, with D possibly TRBD2 on 5 matching bases. Sequencing was done on a sample of peripheral blood. The TCR comes from a human donor in a cohort sampled during active COVID-19. CDR3 DNA sequence: TGCGCCAGCAGCCCCGGGGAAATAAACACCGGGGAGCTGTTTTTT. Amino acid sequence: CASSPGEINTGELFF.